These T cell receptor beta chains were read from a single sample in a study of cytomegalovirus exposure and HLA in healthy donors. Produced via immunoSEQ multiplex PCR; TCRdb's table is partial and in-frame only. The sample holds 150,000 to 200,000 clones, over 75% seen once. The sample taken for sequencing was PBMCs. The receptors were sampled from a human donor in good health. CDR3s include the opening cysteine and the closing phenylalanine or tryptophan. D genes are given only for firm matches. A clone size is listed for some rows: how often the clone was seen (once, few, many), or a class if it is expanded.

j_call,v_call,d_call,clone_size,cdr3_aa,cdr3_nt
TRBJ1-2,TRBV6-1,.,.,CASSDGQYYGYTF,TGTGCCAGCAGTGATGGGCAGTACTATGGCTACACCTTC
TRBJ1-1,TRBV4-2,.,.,CASSQEQGTTEAFF,TGTGCCAGCAGCCAAGAGCAGGGGACGACTGAAGCTTTCTTT
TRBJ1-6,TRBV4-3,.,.,CASSQDGGTPLHF,TGCGCCAGCAGCCAAGATGGGGGGACACCCCTCCACTTT
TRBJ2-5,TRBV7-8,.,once,CASALYRDVETQYF,TGTGCCAGCGCGTTGTACAGGGATGTTGAGACCCAGTACTTC
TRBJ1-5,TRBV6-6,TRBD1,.,CASSFGQVNQPQHF,TGTGCCAGCAGTTTCGGACAGGTCAATCAGCCCCAGCATTTT
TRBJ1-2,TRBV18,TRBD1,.,CASSPGTGVNYGYTF,TGTGCCAGCTCACCTGGGACAGGGGTAAACTATGGCTACACCTTC
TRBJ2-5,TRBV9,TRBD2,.,CASSPRTSGGLETQYF,TGTGCCAGCAGCCCGCGGACTAGCGGGGGGTTGGAGACCCAGTACTTC
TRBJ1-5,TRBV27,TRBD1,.,CASSRRRTGPGQPQHF,TGTGCCAGCAGTAGACGTCGGACAGGGCCCGGTCAGCCCCAGCATTTT
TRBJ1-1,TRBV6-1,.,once,CASTREGVNTEAFF,TGTGCCAGCACCCGAGAAGGGGTGAACACTGAAGCTTTCTTT
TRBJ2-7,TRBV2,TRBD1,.,CASSGDRGYEQYF,TGTGCCAGCAGTGGGGACAGGGGCTACGAGCAGTACTTC
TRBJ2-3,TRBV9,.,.,CASSVAGSDTQYF,TGTGCCAGCAGCGTAGCAGGTTCAGATACGCAGTATTTT
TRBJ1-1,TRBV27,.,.,CASSFRGAISGEAFF,TGTGCCAGCAGTTTTCGTGGAGCAATTTCGGGTGAAGCTTTCTTT
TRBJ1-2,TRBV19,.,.,CASSEWTGGYGYTF,TGTGCCAGTAGCGAATGGACGGGAGGCTATGGCTACACCTTC
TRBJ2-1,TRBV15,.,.,CATSTYGGEQFF,TGTGCCACCAGCACCTACGGGGGAGAGCAGTTCTTC
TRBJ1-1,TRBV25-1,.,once,CASSESGGGNTEAFF,TGTGCCAGCAGTGAATCCGGGGGGGGGAACACTGAAGCTTTCTTT
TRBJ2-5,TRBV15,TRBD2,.,CATSRRTSSQETQYF,TGTGCCACCAGCAGGAGGACTAGTTCCCAAGAGACCCAGTACTTC
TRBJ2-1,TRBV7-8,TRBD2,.,CASSSIGTSDYNEQFF,TGTGCCAGCAGCTCCATCGGGACTAGCGATTACAATGAGCAGTTCTTC